What follows describes a single T cell receptor beta chain. Its target is unknown. This record belongs to a study of T cells after yellow fever vaccination. The authors made TCR cDNA by 5'RACE template switching, adding a universal primer site and UMIs. TCRdb called the 5' RACE reads again in MiXCR, with one record for every CDR3 protein. The sample consists of around 600,000 distinct CDR3 sequences, over 9% of them appearing once. Whole-study findings and limits: Although the secondary response was weaker, it peaked faster, at day 5 versus 15. Among primary-vaccination clones, most reappeared after the booster, at 96% for CD4 and 88% for CD8.

This specimen was PBMCs, taken on the day of the yellow fever booster vaccination. The TCR originated in a man aged 30 to 45 who received the YFV17D yellow fever vaccine.

The CDR3 region has the DNA TGTGCCAGCAGCTCACGGACAGCTAAAAAGTACTTC. Encoded protein: CASSSRTAKKYF. This sequence joins TRBV7-2 and TRBJ2-5; tentative D call: TRBD1 (6 bases). The germline CDR1 and CDR2 sequences are SGHTA and FQGNSA. Trimming removed 4 bases at V and 12 bases at J, with 15 bases between. The CDR3 is 12 amino acids.